What follows is one TCR beta chain and its context. This specimen comes from a study of shared clonotypes between healthy human individuals. The method was immunoSEQ multiplex PCR; TCRdb's version includes in-frame clones alone and lacks a portion of them. The data contain more than 500,000 clones, about 96% of them singletons. V was pared by 8 bases and J by 4 bases, with 3 bases of the junction left unmatched. Germline loops: CDR1 SNHLY, CDR2 FYNNEI. This CDR3 has 12 amino acids. The sequencing input was naive CD4+ T cells sorted from blood. Subset of the sample: CD45RA+ positively selected. This TCR derives from a woman aged 30 to 39 in good health. The V and J genes are TRBV2 and TRBJ2-3; 7 bases are shared with TRBD2. The CDR3 coding sequence is TGTGCCAGCGCCGCGGGAGCAGATACGCAGTATTTT. Translation: CASAAGADTQYF.